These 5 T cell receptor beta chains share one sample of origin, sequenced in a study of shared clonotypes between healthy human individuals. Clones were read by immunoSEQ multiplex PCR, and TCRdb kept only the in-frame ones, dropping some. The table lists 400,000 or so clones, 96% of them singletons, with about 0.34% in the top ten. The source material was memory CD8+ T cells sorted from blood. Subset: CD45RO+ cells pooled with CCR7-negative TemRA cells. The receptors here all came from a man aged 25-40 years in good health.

DNA of the CDR3: TGCGCCAGCAGCTCACTAGCGCAAACCTACGAGCAGTACTTC. Protein sequence: CASSSLAQTYEQYF. J is TRBJ2-7 and V is TRBV5-1; 7 nucleotides align to TRBD2. Germline trimming cut 3 bases from V and 2 bases from J; bases unmatched to any gene: 5. CDR3 length: 14 amino acids. Germline V gene lookup returns CDR1 SGHRS and CDR2 YFSETQ.

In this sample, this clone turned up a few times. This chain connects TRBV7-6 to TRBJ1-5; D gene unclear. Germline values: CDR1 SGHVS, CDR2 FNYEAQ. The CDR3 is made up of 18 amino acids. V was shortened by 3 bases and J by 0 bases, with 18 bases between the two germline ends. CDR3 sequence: CASSFKRMVAYSNQPQHF. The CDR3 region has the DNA TGTGCCAGCAGCTTCAAGAGGATGGTGGCCTATAGCAATCAGCCCCAGCATTTT.

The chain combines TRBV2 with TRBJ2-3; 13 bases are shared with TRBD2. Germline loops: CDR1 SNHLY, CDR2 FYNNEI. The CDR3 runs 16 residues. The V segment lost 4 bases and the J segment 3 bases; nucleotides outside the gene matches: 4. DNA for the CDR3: TGTGCCAGCAGTGGACTAGCGGGAGGCGGAACAGATACGCAGTATTTT. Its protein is CASSGLAGGGTDTQYF.

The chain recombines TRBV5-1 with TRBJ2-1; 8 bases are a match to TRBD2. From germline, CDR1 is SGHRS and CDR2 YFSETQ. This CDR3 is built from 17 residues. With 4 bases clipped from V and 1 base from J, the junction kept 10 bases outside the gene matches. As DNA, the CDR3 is TGCGCCAGCAGCAGGACTAGCTCTTCACTATCCTACAATGAGCAGTTCTTC. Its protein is CASSRTSSSLSYNEQFF. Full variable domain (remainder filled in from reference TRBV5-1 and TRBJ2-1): KAGVTQTPRYLIKTRGQQVTLSCSPISGHRSVSWYQQTPGQGLQFLFEYFSETQRNKGNFPGRFSGRQFSNSRSEMNVSTLELGDSALYLCASSRTSSSLSYNEQFFGPGTRLTVL.

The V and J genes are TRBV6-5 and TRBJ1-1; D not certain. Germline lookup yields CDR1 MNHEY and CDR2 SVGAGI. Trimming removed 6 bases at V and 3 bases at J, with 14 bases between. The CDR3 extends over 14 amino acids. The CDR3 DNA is TGTGCCAGCAGGGATCCGAGTCGCCACACTGAAGCTTTCTTT. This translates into CASRDPSRHTEAFF.